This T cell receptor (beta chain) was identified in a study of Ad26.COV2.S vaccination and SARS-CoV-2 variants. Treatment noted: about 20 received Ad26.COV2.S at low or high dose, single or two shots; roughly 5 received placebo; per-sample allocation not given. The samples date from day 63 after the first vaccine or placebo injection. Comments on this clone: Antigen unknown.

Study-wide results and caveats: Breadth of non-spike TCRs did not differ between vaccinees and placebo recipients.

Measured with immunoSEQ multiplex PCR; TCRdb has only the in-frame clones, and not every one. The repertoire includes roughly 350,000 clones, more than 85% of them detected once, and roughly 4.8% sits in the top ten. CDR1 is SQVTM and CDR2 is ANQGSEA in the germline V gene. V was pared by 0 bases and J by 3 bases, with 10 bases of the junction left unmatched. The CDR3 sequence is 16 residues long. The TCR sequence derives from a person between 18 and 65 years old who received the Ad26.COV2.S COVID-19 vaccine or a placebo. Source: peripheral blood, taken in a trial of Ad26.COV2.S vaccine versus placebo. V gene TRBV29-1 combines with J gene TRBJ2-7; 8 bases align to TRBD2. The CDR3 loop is CSVEDRMTGGLYEQYF. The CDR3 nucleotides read TGCAGCGTTGAAGATAGGATGACGGGAGGGCTCTACGAGCAGTACTTC.